The clone carrying this T cell receptor beta chain was seen a handful of times. The antigen is undetermined. The repertoire was sequenced with immunoSEQ multiplex PCR; TCRdb's copy has only in-frame clones and lacks some. The sample includes approximately 3,100 clones, roughly 71% of them seen just once. This entry comes from a study of CD8 T cell repertoires and HIV-1 epitope variants. Turning to the study itself: Twenty-five autologous and known Gag and Nef epitope variant peptides each stimulated T cells separately. 1M T cells were kept uncultured as a baseline.

Trimming stripped 5 bases from V and 9 bases from J, with 11 bases between. Per germline, CDR1 SEHNR and CDR2 FQNEAQ (reference sequence). This CDR3 contains 12 residues. Overall study findings and caveats: Ten or so TCR beta clonotypes were antigen-specific, six apparently recognizing autologous or escape variants.

Sequenced: cultured CD8+ T cells derived from PBMCs. The sequence came from a male donor with HIV. This chain connects TRBV7-9 to TRBJ2-1; TRBD2 is a possible D gene (5 bases). The CDR3, as DNA: TGTGCCAGCAGCCGCTCGGGGTTTGAGCAGTTCTTC. Protein: CASSRSGFEQFF.